These 7 T cell receptor beta chains were all obtained from the same sample, sequenced in a study of T cells in Graves' hyperthyroidism and ophthalmopathy. Amplification of TCR beta CDR3 regions was performed using RNA transcripts as template. HTBI primers drove first-round RT-PCR of the TCR CDR3. Via MiXCR, TCRdb re-called the multiplex PCR reads, giving one row per CDR3 protein. This table has hundreds of thousands of distinct CDR3 sequences, 11% to 15% appearing once. The sequencing input was blood. The receptors here all came from a woman aged 25 to 39 with Graves' hyperthyroidism that later progressed to Graves' ophthalmopathy.

This sequence joins TRBV4-1 and TRBJ1-4; D remains unclear. CDR3 length equals 17 residues. Trimming removed 0 bases from V and 0 bases from J, with 11 bases in between. Germline lookup yields CDR1 MGHRA and CDR2 YSYEKL. This CDR3 reads CASSQEWISATNEKLFF. CDR3 nucleotides: TGCGCCAGCAGCCAAGAATGGATCTCCGCAACTAATGAAAAACTGTTTTTT.

This clonotype was detected a few times. This sequence may be a read error, since a much larger clone differs from it by one base. CDR3 residues: CAGSLVTSETYNEQFF. The CDR3 DNA is TGTGCCGGCAGCTTAGTTACTAGCGAGACCTACAATGAGCAGTTCTTC. J is TRBJ2-1 and V is TRBV11-3, with TRBD2 matching over 7 bases. The CDR3 consists of 16 residues. Germline V gene sequence: CDR1 SGHNT, CDR2 YENEEA.

This clonotype was seen repeatedly, ten times or more. V and J are TRBV28 and TRBJ2-7; D gene unclear. CDR1 is MDHEN, CDR2 SYDVKM, per germline. V shed 8 bases and J shed 2 bases, with 10 bases lying between them. This CDR3 spans 12 amino acids. The CDR3 is CASRHAPYEQYF. CDR3 DNA: TGTGCCAGCCGGCACGCCCCCTACGAGCAGTACTTC.

Many counts were recorded for this clonotype. J is TRBJ1-1 and V is TRBV2, with TRBD1 matching over 11 bases. Looked up from germline, CDR1 is SNHLY and CDR2 is FYNNEI. There are 14 residues in the CDR3. V dropped 6 bases and J dropped 5; count of bases not matched to a gene: 5. The CDR3 is CASRSRDRGTEAFF. The CDR3 region has the DNA TGTGCCAGCAGGTCACGGGACAGGGGGACTGAAGCTTTCTTT.

This clonotype showed up many times. The chain has TRBV24-1 and TRBJ2-1; D is ambiguous. This CDR3 region has 14 residues. Germline V lookup: CDR1 KGHDR, CDR2 SFDVKD. V lost 4 bases to trimming and J lost 6 bases, with 12 bases between them. This chain's CDR3 is CATSELRSINEQFF. The DNA of the CDR3 is TGTGCCACCAGTGAACTCCGGAGCATCAATGAGCAGTTCTTC.

This chain uses TRBV19 with TRBJ1-1, with D maybe TRBD1 (5 bases). V lost 7 bases and J 9 bases, leaving 18 bases between the germline ends. This CDR3 is 13 amino acids long. Germline V gene sequence: CDR1 LNHDA, CDR2 SQIVND (reference sequence). The CDR3 DNA follows: TGTGCCAGTACCTGGGACGGGGCCGCCAAAGCTTTCTTT. Translation gives CASTWDGAAKAFF. Full variable domain (remainder filled in from reference TRBV19 and TRBJ1-1): DGGITQSPKYLFRKEGQNVTLSCEQNLNHDAMYWYRQDPGQGLRLIYYSQIVNDFQKGDIAEGYSVSREKKESFPLTVTSAQKNPTAFYLCASTWDGAAKAFFGQGTRLTVV.

J is TRBJ2-5 and V is TRBV11-2; 7 bases are shared with TRBD2. Trimming removed 3 bases from V and 0 bases from J; junction bases left unmatched: 7. The CDR3 is made up of 16 amino acids. CDR1 is SGHAT and CDR2 is FQNNGV in the germline V gene. Written as DNA, the CDR3 is TGTGCCAGCAGCTTTTCCCGGGAGGCGTACCAAGAGACCCAGTACTTC. Encoded protein: CASSFSREAYQETQYF.